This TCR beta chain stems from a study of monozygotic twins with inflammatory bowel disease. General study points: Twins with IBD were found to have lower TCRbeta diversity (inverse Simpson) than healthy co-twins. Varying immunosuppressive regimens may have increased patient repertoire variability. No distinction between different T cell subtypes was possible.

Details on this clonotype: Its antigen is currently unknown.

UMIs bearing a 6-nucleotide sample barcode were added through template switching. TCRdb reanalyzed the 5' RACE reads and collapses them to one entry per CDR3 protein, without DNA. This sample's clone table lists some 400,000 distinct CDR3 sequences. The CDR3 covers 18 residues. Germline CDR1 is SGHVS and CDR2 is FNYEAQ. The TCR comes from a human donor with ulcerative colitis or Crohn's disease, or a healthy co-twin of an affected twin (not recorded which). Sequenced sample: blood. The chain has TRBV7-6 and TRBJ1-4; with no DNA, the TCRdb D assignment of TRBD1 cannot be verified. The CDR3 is CASSSTGFGLATNEKLFF.